This TCR beta chain was sequenced during a study of blood T cell repertoires in COVID-19. On the study more broadly: COVID-19 samples collected from the United States, Italy and Spain covered acute and convalescent phases. In each case, the material was cDNA or gDNA derived from T cells, B-cell-depleted T cells, or PBMCs.

V was shortened by 1 base and J by 8 bases, with 16 bases between the two germline ends. The CDR3 totals 15 residues. Germline V gene sequence: CDR1 SGHRS, CDR2 YFSETQ. Per the original data handling: By means of reference gene primer amplification, nucleated cell counts were estimated. Produced via immunoSEQ multiplex PCR; TCRdb's table is partial and in-frame only. Clonal size and the V and J genes are those of that table, whereas D and trimming came from the DNA. This table holds about 60,000 clones, roughly 78% found once. The TCR comes from a woman of 80 years or more with acute or convalescent COVID-19. The genes are TRBV5-1 and TRBJ2-1, with a tentative D call TRBD2 (5 bases). The sequenced material came from peripheral blood. CDR3 loop: CASSLLGVSPDEQFF. The CDR3 coding sequence is TGCGCCAGCAGCTTGCTGGGAGTCTCCCCGGATGAGCAGTTCTTC.